This T cell receptor beta chain derives from a study of CD8+ T cells in alopecia areata (dated by TCRdb to between 2018 and 2020). At the level of the whole study: The treated patients took part in an open-label pilot trial in which moderate-to-severe alopecia areata was treated with oral tofacitinib at 5 to 10 mg twice daily. Patients received tofacitinib for 6 to 18 months and were then followed off drug for 6 months to check for delayed response and recurrence. The SALT score, which quantifies the percentage of affected scalp surface area, was used to measure disease severity in treated patients. High-throughput TCRbeta sequencing was used to examine T cell clonal expansion in alopecia areata in both the C3H/HeJ mouse model and human patients. Scalp tissue and sorted CD4+ and CD8+ peripheral blood T cells from patchy and totalis/universalis alopecia areata patients and from healthy controls were covered by human TCRbeta sequencing. Tofacitinib-treated patients had biopsies at baseline and at 4 and 24 weeks of treatment, with a later scalp biopsy in several patients. Clonality in the scalp was compared among normal scalp (n=4), patchy alopecia areata scalp (n=8), and alopecia totalis/universalis scalp (n=8). RNA was obtained with the PAXgene miRNA kit for fixed scalp, the miRNeasy kit for PBMCs, and the RNeasy kit for mouse skin. TCRbeta CDR3 regions were amplified by immunoSEQ multiplex PCR with 35 Vbeta forward and 13 Jbeta reverse primers.

The CDR3 goes from the cysteine to the phenylalanine over 14 residues. Only CDR3 DNA is held: 42 bases, read in frame from base 1. Trimming takes 5 bases off V and 2 bases off J; junction bases not matched to a gene: 3. CDR1 and CDR2, looked up from the germline V gene, are SGHTA and FQGNSA. Receptor amplification or capture employed the immunoSEQ multiplex PCR assay. For TCR sequencing, RNA was extracted from every sample and reverse transcribed into cDNA to serve as template. First-strand cDNA was synthesized with SuperScript III using a 2:1 mix of oligo-dT and random hexamers. A synthetic immune receptor repertoire was used to measure amplification bias, and any remaining bias was corrected computationally. In the original analysis: After raw reads were preprocessed to remove errors, the CDR3 was defined following IMGT conventions as running from the conserved cysteine to phenylalanine. Clonality was computed as 1 minus the Shannon entropy, with the entropy normalized by log2 of the number of productive unique TCRs. Scalp TCRbeta sequences were cross-referenced with sorted blood CD4 and CD8 repertoires so that the CD4 or CD8 identity of scalp clones could be inferred. Not all clones reach the TCRdb copy of this immuneACCESS table, which keeps in-frame sequences only. Checked studies attribute under half of the gap to unresolved V genes and leave the rest unexplained. V and J calls and clone size are those listed in that table; D and trimming were worked out from the DNA. The sample yields around 86,000 clones; over 70% were counted once. 15% to 20% of the sample lies in the top ten.

The meaning of the sample's treatment or condition label: oral pan-JAK inhibitor, 5-10 mg twice daily. Lesional scalp punch biopsies and peripheral blood were obtained from alopecia areata patients. PBMCs were isolated by density centrifugation and stained for CD3, CD4 and CD8, after which CD4+ and CD8+ T cells were sorted on a FACSAria. Of note for this clone: Its antigen target is currently unknown. No base quality information exists; no much larger clone differs at one position.

Overall results and qualifications from the work: Shared TCR sequences between patients were less evident than in mice, which may be partly attributable to HLA diversity in the patient population. Compared with normal scalp, lesional scalp, particularly in alopecia totalis/universalis, had higher clonality and more expanded CD8+ clones, which suggests antigenic drive. Unlike mouse skin, where gammadelta T cells dominate, normal human skin contains resident alphabeta T cells that get sequenced too, which complicates analysis of the scalp TCR repertoire. During tofacitinib treatment, many expanded lesional clones stuck around in both scalp and blood, and this persistence may partly explain why relapse happens after treatment is stopped. Because the treated cohort was small and had only one nonresponder, larger studies are needed to examine links between baseline CD8+ expansion and response. With tofacitinib, both scalp clonality and the number of expanded CD8+ clones among the top 100 scalp clones went down significantly.

This clonotype was sampled from a human donor with alopecia areata. Sample: CD8+ T cells sorted from blood, taken at week 44, from a patient treated with tofacitinib. The chain joins TRBV7-2 to TRBJ2-3; the junction holds 8 bases that match TRBD1. The DNA sequence is as follows: TGTGCCAGCAGCCTGGACAGGGCCACAGATACGCAGTATTTT. This translates into CASSLDRATDTQYF. The CDR3, completed at both ends by the reference TRBV7-2 and TRBJ2-3 genes, gives the full variable domain GAGVSQSPSNKVTEKGKDVELRCDPISGHTALYWYRQSLGQGLEFLIYFQGNSAPDKSGLPSDRFSAERTGGSVSTLTIQRTQQEDSAVYLCASSLDRATDTQYFGPGTRLTVL.